This is a list of T cell receptor beta chains from one sample in a study of blood T cell repertoires in COVID-19. The table came from immunoSEQ multiplex PCR; TCRdb's copy has only in-frame clones and leaves some out. The sample consists of some 180,000 clones, more than 75% of them appearing once. Sequencing was carried out using peripheral blood. The receptors stem from a middle-aged woman with COVID-19, enrolled during active disease. CDR3s include the opening cysteine and the closing phenylalanine or tryptophan. The D gene is left open where the match is weak. Size is stated for part of the rows, as once, few or many counts, or as a class when the clone is expanded.

TGTGCCAGCACTGGACAGTTTGAACGAGGCACAGATACGCAGTATTTT | CASTGQFERGTDTQYF | NA | once | TRBJ2-3 | TRBV27
TGTGCCAGCTCACCAAAGGGACAGGGGAGTTCACCCCTCCACTTT | CASSPKGQGSSPLHF | TRBD1 | NA | TRBJ1-6 | TRBV18
TGCGCCAGCAGCTTGGGACAGGGGGCGCGAGGCTACACCTTC | CASSLGQGARGYTF | TRBD1 | few | TRBJ1-2 | TRBV5-1
TGTGCCAGCAGTTACGGGGATCAGCCCCAGCATTTT | CASSYGDQPQHF | NA | few | TRBJ1-5 | TRBV12-3/TRBV12-4
TGTGCCAGCCGTTACGGCGGCCCCACCAGCTATTCGACCCAGTACTTC | CASRYGGPTSYSTQYF | NA | NA | TRBJ2-5 | TRBV27
TGTGCCAGCAGTGAAACAGCCTACTCCTACGAGCAGTACTTC | CASSETAYSYEQYF | NA | few | TRBJ2-7 | TRBV6-4
TGCGCCAGCAGCCAAGATCGAGGTCCCCTGAGGGCTTTCTTT | CASSQDRGPLRAFF | NA | few | TRBJ1-1 | TRBV4-1
TGTGCCAGCAGCTTACGTGGGCAGAATGACGGCTACACCTTC | CASSLRGQNDGYTF | NA | NA | TRBJ1-2 | TRBV7-2
TGTGCCAGCAGACCTTCGAGCCTGAACACTGAAGCTTTCTTT | CASRPSSLNTEAFF | NA | NA | TRBJ1-1 | TRBV6-5
TGTGCCAGTACCCCGGGTGGGGCGTTGAGCTACGAGCAGTACTTC | CASTPGGALSYEQYF | NA | few | TRBJ2-7 | TRBV19
TGTGCCAGCAGTTACGCGCGGGGGGCCGGAAACACCATATATTTT | CASSYARGAGNTIYF | NA | NA | TRBJ1-3 | TRBV6-5
TGTGCCAGCAGCAATGGGACAGGGGGGAGATATGGCTACACCTTC | CASSNGTGGRYGYTF | TRBD1 | NA | TRBJ1-2 | TRBV7-8
TGTGCCATCAGTGGACTAAACAGGGGGCGGAACACTGAAGCTTTCTTT | CAISGLNRGRNTEAFF | TRBD1 | NA | TRBJ1-1 | TRBV10-3
TGCGCCAGCAGCCCGCGGGAGCGGGAGACCCAGTACTTC | CASSPRERETQYF | TRBD2 | few | TRBJ2-5 | TRBV4-1
TGTGCCAGCAGCCCTCTAACTACAGATACGCAGTATTTT | CASSPLTTDTQYF | NA | NA | TRBJ2-3 | TRBV7-6
TGTGCCAGCTCACCAGGGACAGGCAATTCACCCCTCCACTTT | CASSPGTGNSPLHF | TRBD1 | NA | TRBJ1-6 | TRBV18
TGTGCCACCAGCAGAGATCGGTGGCAGGAAGGACTCTACGAGCAGTACTTC | CATSRDRWQEGLYEQYF | NA | NA | TRBJ2-7 | TRBV15
TGTGCCAGCTCGGGTTCCTATAATTCACCCCTCCACTTT | CASSGSYNSPLHF | NA | NA | TRBJ1-6 | TRBV7-2
TGTGCCAGCTCACCAGGGCAGAGCACAGATACGCAGTATTTT | CASSPGQSTDTQYF | NA | NA | TRBJ2-3 | TRBV18
TGCGCCAGCATCTTATCCGGGACAGAGAATTCACCCCTCCACTTT | CASILSGTENSPLHF | TRBD1 | NA | TRBJ1-6 | TRBV10-2
TGTGCCAGCAGTCTCACAGCGAACACTGAAGCTTTCTTT | CASSLTANTEAFF | NA | once | TRBJ1-1 | TRBV3-1/TRBV3-2
TGTGCCAGCAGCGCAGGGGGCGGAACTGAAGCTTTCTTT | CASSAGGGTEAFF | TRBD1 | NA | TRBJ1-1 | TRBV7-3
TGCAGTGCGATGACAGGGTCCGAGCAGTACTTC | CSAMTGSEQYF | TRBD1 | NA | TRBJ2-7 | TRBV20-1
TGTGCCTGGGTAAACAGGGGCGGCACTGAAGCTTTCTTT | CAWVNRGGTEAFF | TRBD1 | NA | TRBJ1-1 | TRBV30